This T cell receptor beta chain originates from a study of cytomegalovirus exposure and HLA in healthy donors (TCRdb year 2017). Background for the entire study: An earlier analysis of several hundred of the donors reported more than 250 Gb of sequence data and 117 million unique TCR beta sequences from 150 million to 200 million T cells. HLA typing covered class I and class II loci at four-digit resolution. Donor age, sex, ethnicity and CMV serostatus were compiled together with the repertoire data. A later analysis re-analyzed previously published TCR beta repertoires from about 730 donors and added high-resolution HLA genotyping to study TCR occurrence patterns. The aim of the study was to test whether cataloging public T cell receptors could identify signatures of past pathogen exposure. In the later analysis, no new phenotypic data were used to find candidate immune exposures; instead, reliance was placed on TCR beta sequences and their occurrence across donors. On average, over 200,000 unique TCR beta nucleotide sequences were sequenced per donor among 398 genotyped donors of the cohort, with roughly 20% of those sequences being non-productive. To decide whether each TCR beta V gene segment behaved as functional or pseudogenic, an earlier analysis of approximately 590 of the donors relied on high-throughput TCR beta sequencing. Every discovery cohort repertoire had been produced on one sequencing platform. An early release covering roughly 640 HLA-typed donors comprised 300 to 350 gigabases of sequencing data and 85 million to 100 million unique TCR sequences. Of the roughly 400 genotyped donors, 81% were placed in the genetic ancestry cluster associated with self-reported Caucasian donors. The study profiled the T cell repertoires of some 610 subjects by immunosequencing and related them to cytomegalovirus serostatus. Along with the roughly 670-subject first cohort, a separate validation cohort of 120 different subjects was used. Genome-wide SNP genotypes for about 65% of the 666 donors were used in a later genetic analysis, which treated that subset as a discovery cohort. High-throughput TCR immunosequencing, statistical association of individual TCRs with disease status, and machine learning were combined to predict cytomegalovirus infection status. Typing coverage differed by locus: A, B, C, DRB1 and DQB1 were typed in about 620-640 donors, DQA1 in approximately 520, DPA1 in 600 to 610, and DPB1 in roughly 450. Four to six DR-DQ haplotypes were handled as single units for association and clustering, since linkage in the cohort was strong. Paper-wide results and their limitations: According to the authors, the approach could potentially be generalized to other disease states and immunological phenotypes. An association between a missense DCLRE1C variant and V-gene and J-gene trimming of TCR beta chains was found in a later genetic analysis and replicated in an independent cohort. Roughly uniform sequencing depth across donors was assumed in presence/absence analyses, although this assumption may not hold. A later analysis found that most CMV-associated TCR beta chains appeared HLA-restricted, with HLA associations seemingly driven largely by CMV exposure. According to a later genetic analysis, donors in an Asian-associated ancestry cluster had fewer N-insertions in productive TCRs than the approximately 690-donor mean. In both the original and validation cohorts, the classifier was reported to diagnose cytomegalovirus status with high specificity and sensitivity. A further reported finding was that TCR beta sequences accurately predicted the HLA-A and HLA-B alleles for most subjects in the first cohort. In this cohort, only TCR beta chains were sequenced, and detectable features were limited by the absence of alpha or paired-chain data. In a later analysis, several top co-occurrence clusters were reported to appear linked to parvovirus B19, influenza, CMV and Epstein-Barr virus. Because counts were too low, some 17 rarely observed V segments, including chromosome 9 orphons, were excluded from the earlier analysis of 587 of the donors. Because HLA typing was unavailable for some donors at each locus, only the typed subset was used in association tests. In a later analysis, HLA-associated TCR beta chains showed more clonal expansion and lower generation probabilities than non-associated chains that were equally common. A later analysis associated about 18,000 TCR beta sequences with specific HLA alleles at a false discovery rate of 0.05. In an earlier analysis of some 550 of the donors, most TCR beta V segments were observed in productive rearrangements about 87% or about 30% of the time, broadly matching IMGT annotations. The sequencing pipeline was judged likely to have produced a cluster of highly shared sequence variants as a technical artifact. In a later analysis, the rate of TCR association differed among HLA loci, with DRB1 alleles having the most associated TCRs and HLA-C alleles having the fewest. Linkage disequilibrium might explain the correlated functional status among segregating V segments, but an unknown experimental factor could not be excluded. Most TCR sequences were seen in very few donors, while some public TCRs were found in many individuals. The only immune exposure information available for the cohort was CMV serostatus. Some IMGT-functional V segments, including TRBV6-2 and TRBV6-3, could not be distinguished by the 87-base-pair reads and were therefore excluded. Three of the identified cytomegalovirus-associated TCR beta chains were confirmed in vitro to be specific for cytomegalovirus antigens. The study listed 164 TCR beta chains as associated with cytomegalovirus. When HLA alleles, especially DR and DQ, strongly co-occurred, TCR associations were difficult to assign to individual alleles.

In the case of this clone: It lacks a known antigen. No base quality information exists; no much larger clone differs at one position.

The library was built by means of the immunoSEQ multiplex PCR assay. A mixture of 60 forward primers for TCR Vbeta segments and 13 reverse primers for TCR Jbeta segments was used in the multiplex PCR. Amplification of the CDR3 region of rearranged TCR beta genes was performed with a multiplex PCR assay on genomic DNA. On the Illumina HiSeq System, the amplified TCR beta libraries were sequenced as 87-base-pair reads. In the original analysis: A later analysis counted about 80 million unique TCR beta chains across the 666 repertoires, and around 9.9 million of these chains were shared by at least two donors. Raw reads were error-corrected and collapsed into unique sequences with a nearest-neighbor algorithm that merged closely related sequences to remove PCR and sequencing errors. To assign V, D and J gene segments, CDR3 sequences were aligned to IMGT reference sequences. For a sequence to be retained, a match of at least six nucleotides to both a V gene segment and a J gene segment was required. Rearrangements were classified as productive when the CDR3 lacked stop codons and remained in frame with V and J, and all other rearrangements were classified as non-productive. CDR3 was defined according to IMGT convention as the region running from the second conserved V-encoded cysteine to the conserved J-encoded phenylalanine. In an earlier analysis of 587 of the donors, sequences lacking an unambiguous match to a single V gene segment were excluded. In an earlier analysis of some 590 of the donors, a V segment was called functional when productive rearrangements were above 56.7%, and segregating when the standard deviation between donors exceeded 5%. A statistical classification framework was built for diagnosing cytomegalovirus status from the catalog of TCR beta chain sequences. In a later analysis, V and J genes were assigned by comparing TCR nucleotide sequences against IMGT/GENE-DB human TR gene sequences. The TCRdist pipeline was used in a later analysis to assign CDR3 sequences and most-parsimonious VDJ recombination scenarios. In a later analysis, every TCR beta chain was defined by the combination of its CDR3 amino acid sequence and its V-gene family, and reads without a unique V-gene family were dropped. As a way to deal with suspected cross-contamination and a sequencing artifact, a later analysis dropped under 600 nucleotide sequences that were highly shared and had low generation probability. In a later analysis, a clonal expansion index was calculated for each public chain from normalized within-repertoire ranks of inferred template counts. In a later analysis, generation probabilities were computed with a VDJ recombination model fitted to out-of-frame rearrangements, and the resulting probabilities were checked against IGoR. In a later analysis, hypergeometric tests were used to score TCR-TCR, TCR-HLA and TCR-CMV co-occurrence, with a repertoire-size bias correction applied to TCR pairs. To estimate false discovery rates, a later analysis permuted the HLA or CMV assignments 20 times. In a later analysis, co-occurring TCRs were grouped with DBSCAN, and TCRdist sequence similarity was added when clustering was performed within HLA-allele-positive subsets. Repertoires with fewer than 30,000 or more than 120,000 public chains were left out of co-occurrence clustering, as were about five repertoires with anomalous nucleotide sharing. This immuneACCESS table, as held by TCRdb, lists in-frame sequences with V and J called but not all clones. Of the missing ones, under half trace to an unresolved V gene in checked studies; the others have no known cause. V and J calls and clone size are those listed in that table; D and trimming were worked out from the DNA. This sample holds about 170,000 clones; under 80% were observed only once. The top ten hold under 3% of the sample.

The cohort was made up of 500 to 800 healthy bone marrow donors. At the time of sampling, every cohort member was nominally healthy, though immune exposures that went unrecorded were likely present. CMV serostatus was recorded as positive for 289 and negative for about 55% of the roughly 670 cohort members, whereas no CMV serostatus was recorded for the donor in question. A peripheral blood sample was provided by each donor, and peripheral blood mononuclear cells were used for TCR beta sequencing. The Qiagen DNeasy Blood Extraction Kit was used to extract genomic DNA from the blood cell samples. The CDR3 runs 15 residues from the cysteine to the phenylalanine. Only the CDR3 part of the read is kept: 45 bases, read in frame from the first base. Taken from the germline V gene, the CDR1 and CDR2 loops are SGHRS and YFSETQ. At the junction V is shortened by 3 bases and J by 6 bases, with 19 bases in between.

The source of this sequence is a human donor in good health. The chain was built from TRBV5-1 and TRBJ2-7; TRBD2 is possibly the D segment (7 matching bases). Sequencing was carried out using PBMCs. The sequenced DNA: TGCGCCAGCAGCTCGACGGGCGGGGGCCACCGCGAGCAGTACTTC. This yields the protein CASSSTGGGHREQYF.